The rows below give T cell receptor beta chains drawn from one sample of a study of CD8 T cells in ankylosing spondylitis. From the 5' RACE reads, TCRdb called clonotypes with MiXCR, one entry per CDR3 protein. The table records roughly 120,000 distinct CDR3 sequences, about 7% of them present only once. The specimen sequenced was blood, either unsorted or a sorted T cell fraction (not recorded which). The receptors were sampled from a male donor with ankylosing spondylitis or in good health (not recorded which). Each CDR3 is given without its conserved first and last residue. The size entry is marked missing in some rows and otherwise reads once, few, many or a size class.

j_call v_call clone_size cdr3_aa
TRBJ2-1 TRBV5-1 many ASSLVVSGVSNEQF
TRBJ1-1 TRBV3-1 many ASSQAPGRTEAF
TRBJ1-4 TRBV5-6 many ASSLVGSQATNEKLF
TRBJ2-1 TRBV5-1 many ASRSLPGQGSSNEQF
TRBJ1-2 TRBV7-2 many ASSPETGPYGYT
TRBJ2-7 TRBV7-2 many ASSLRGRESSYEQY
TRBJ1-1 TRBV5-5 many ASSVTGKRNTEAF
TRBJ2-1 TRBV28 many ASSGGLAGILSYNEQF
TRBJ1-2 TRBV7-9 many ASSYRDSNYGYT
TRBJ1-1 TRBV5-1 many ASSLASGTGAAAF
TRBJ1-1 TRBV4-3 many ASSQDRRYGAF
TRBJ1-5 TRBV7-9 many ASSYDNQPQH
TRBJ2-7 TRBV7-7 many ASPRAHPIYEQY
TRBJ2-2 TRBV28 - ASCRLGLAGAGEPF
TRBJ1-1 TRBV5-1 many ASSLAVGPGDGTEAF
TRBJ1-5 TRBV12-3/TRBV12-4 many ASSVQGELAQPQH
TRBJ1-5 TRBV5-1 many ASSLGSGQPQH
TRBJ2-7 TRBV7-2 many ASSFYRSYEQY
TRBJ1-1 TRBV3-1 many ASSRDRRAF
TRBJ1-6 TRBV5-1 many ASRDRRGGSPLH
TRBJ2-7 TRBV5-1 many ASSLEQVFNEQY
TRBJ2-5 TRBV18 many ASSSRQGGETQY
TRBJ1-1 TRBV7-9 many ASSSDPNTEAF
TRBJ2-2 TRBV5-5 many ASSLKGGPGELF
TRBJ2-3 TRBV5-1 many ASRGQGFTDTQY
TRBJ2-2 TRBV4-2 - ASSQARLGGELF
TRBJ1-4 TRBV7-2 many ASSPKDRAPGKLF
TRBJ2-7 TRBV12-3/TRBV12-4 many ASSWTGLAGPY
TRBJ2-1 TRBV12-3/TRBV12-4 many ASSRPGLAGITNEQF
TRBJ2-1 TRBV20-1 many SASTSGIQRVQF
TRBJ1-5 TRBV6-2/TRBV6-3 many ASSGGGLLYQPQH
TRBJ2-3 TRBV7-9 many ASSLASVPDTQY
TRBJ1-3 TRBV12-3/TRBV12-4 many ASSSLRSGNTIY
TRBJ2-7 TRBV20-1 many SARKAGDSSYEQY
TRBJ2-3 TRBV7-3 many ASSLSGRGTDTQY
TRBJ1-3 TRBV2 many ASSEGVNTIY
TRBJ2-1 TRBV5-1 many ASSQRLAGNEQF
TRBJ1-2 TRBV2 many ASSGAIQTGGYT
TRBJ2-1 TRBV28 many ASSPWGASGSPNNEQF
TRBJ1-2 TRBV12-3/TRBV12-4 many ASSLEARNYGYT
TRBJ2-3 TRBV6-2/TRBV6-3 many ASSLASLTSDTQY
TRBJ1-2 TRBV3-1 many ASSLWPDSDYGYT
TRBJ2-1 TRBV6-5 many ASSYIGTGTYNEQF
TRBJ1-6 TRBV15 many ATSRVKRQGNSPLH
TRBJ2-1 TRBV20-1 - SARGVGREPYNEQF
TRBJ1-2 TRBV5-6 many ASSQRYRGRDGYT
TRBJ2-7 TRBV30 few AWTRTSSSYEQY
TRBJ2-7 TRBV12-3/TRBV12-4 many ASSLAAGSSYEQY
TRBJ1-4 TRBV7-9 - ASSLGSPSVEKLF
TRBJ1-1 TRBV5-1 many ASRGVYGGTEAF
TRBJ1-2 TRBV5-1 many ASSVGDRGSGYT
TRBJ2-7 TRBV5-1 many ASRNGVYEQY
TRBJ2-1 TRBV5-1 many ASSLWTGDNEQF
TRBJ2-1 TRBV12-3/TRBV12-4 many ASGGWITSGSFDEQF
TRBJ2-3 TRBV7-2 few ASSLQAGFTDTQY
TRBJ2-1 TRBV20-1 few SARDTGEQF
TRBJ1-2 TRBV25-1 - AMGPGLFGYT
TRBJ2-1 TRBV27 many ASSLSTSRNEQF